Each of the 12 T cell receptor beta chains below was sequenced from the same sample in a study of T cells in localized non-small cell lung cancer. Libraries were prepared by immunoSEQ multiplex PCR; TCRdb keeps only in-frame clonotypes and omits some of them. Of some 35,000 clones detected, approximately 90% appear once; the ten largest clones hold more than 5.5%. Sequencing was performed on peripheral blood, taken before any cancer treatment. These receptors were collected from a female donor at least 60 years old with stage I lung adenocarcinoma.

The gene calls are TRBV10-2 and TRBJ2-2, with 7 nucleotides matching TRBD1. CDR3 size: 15 residues. CDR1 WSHSY and CDR2 SAAADI come from the germline V gene. J gave up 0 bases and V 6 bases, and 4 bases lay outside the gene matches. The CDR3 is CASRRDSANTGELFF. In nucleotides, the CDR3 is TGCGCCAGCAGGAGGGACAGTGCGAACACCGGGGAGCTGTTTTTT.

This clone was seen a single time. The V and J genes are TRBV5-1 and TRBJ1-4; D ambiguous. The V gene's germline CDR1 is SGHRS and CDR2 YFSETQ. Deletions cut 5 bases from V and 0 bases from J, with 11 bases between. The CDR3 is 15 amino acids. CDR3 nucleotide sequence: TGCGCCAGCAGGTTAGACACCTCAACTAATGAAAAACTGTTTTTT. As protein: CASRLDTSTNEKLFF.

The V gene is TRBV28, the J gene TRBJ2-1; 8 bases fit TRBD1. The CDR3 runs to 15 residues. Germline V gene sequence: CDR1 MDHEN, CDR2 SYDVKM. J gave up 5 bases and V 4 bases, and 7 bases lay outside the gene matches. CDR3 amino acids: CASSSPGGLHNEQFF. In DNA, the CDR3 is TGTGCCAGCAGTTCCCCAGGGGGCCTCCACAATGAGCAGTTCTTC. The full variable domain, with the rest looked up from reference TRBV28 and TRBJ2-1, is DVKVTQSSRYLVKRTGEKVFLECVQDMDHENMFWYRQDPGLGLRLIYFSYDVKMKEKGDIPEGYSVSREKKERFSLILESASTNQTSMYLCASSSPGGLHNEQFFGPGTRLTVL.

The chain carries TRBV5-4 and TRBJ2-5, with TRBD2 matching 10 bases. Per the germline V gene, CDR1 is SGHNT and CDR2 is YYREEE (reference sequence). V was pared by 5 bases and J by 5 bases, with 6 bases of the junction left unmatched. CDR3 length equals 14 residues. This CDR3 is CASRKRGGDETQYF. CDR3 nucleotides: TGTGCCAGCAGGAAGCGGGGGGGCGACGAGACCCAGTACTTC.

The chain links TRBV6-4 to TRBJ1-1; D is undetermined. This CDR3 contains 14 residues. Between the trimmed V and J ends, which lost 6 bases and 1 base, there was a span of 12 bases. The germline gives CDR1 MRHNA, CDR2 SNTAGT. This chain's CDR3 is CASRPGPGNTEAFF. The CDR3 bases are TGTGCCAGCAGACCTGGGCCGGGGAACACTGAAGCTTTCTTT.

This sequence joins TRBV7-3 and TRBJ1-1; a possible D gene is TRBD1 (5 bases). In germline, CDR1 is SGHTA, CDR2 FQGTGA. V was pared by 3 bases and J by 2 bases, with 7 bases between. The CDR3 consists of 13 residues. In DNA form, the CDR3 reads TGTGCCAGCAGCTTTGGGGCAAACACTGAAGCTTTCTTT. Translated: CASSFGANTEAFF.

V is TRBV2 and J is TRBJ1-5; D is ambiguous. The germline gives CDR1 SNHLY, CDR2 FYNNEI. The CDR3 totals 14 residues. Trimming took off 3 bases at V and 9 bases at J, with 15 bases between the two ends. For the CDR3, the DNA is TGTGCCAGCAGTGACGTGCAAAGCTTAACGCCCCAGCATTTT. Its translation is CASSDVQSLTPQHF.

V and J are TRBV19 and TRBJ1-6; D is undetermined. The V end was cut by 7 bases, the J end by 6 bases, with 19 bases between. Germline V lookup: CDR1 LNHDA, CDR2 SQIVND (reference sequence). The CDR3 spans 16 residues. The CDR3 DNA sequence: TGTGCCAGTAAGGCCCAAACGGGTGCGATTAATTCACCCCTCCACTTT. Translated, it gives CASKAQTGAINSPLHF.

J is TRBJ1-4 and V is TRBV7-9; D gene unclear. The CDR3 is 10 residues long. The germline V gene has CDR1 SEHNR and CDR2 FQNEAQ (reference sequence). With 10 bases removed from V and 8 bases from J, the gap between germline ends came to 8 bases. In DNA, the CDR3 is TGTGCCACCCTAGGGGAAAAACTGTTTTTT. Its translation is CATLGEKLFF.

The genes are TRBV5-1 and TRBJ1-1; no clear D gene. The CDR3 extends over 15 amino acids. Trimming pared 5 bases from V and 0 bases from J, leaving 14 bases between. Germline V gives CDR1 SGHRS, CDR2 YFSETQ. The chain's CDR3 is CASRLDGSLNTEAFF. In nucleotides, the CDR3 is TGCGCCAGCAGATTAGACGGCAGCCTGAACACTGAAGCTTTCTTT.

The V and J genes are TRBV19 and TRBJ1-1; tentatively, D is TRBD1 (6 bases). Germline V gene lookup returns CDR1 LNHDA and CDR2 SQIVND (reference sequence). The CDR3 runs 14 residues. Trimming pared 3 bases from V and 5 bases from J, leaving 13 bases between. The CDR3 bases are TGTGCCAGTAGTATCCCGGGGGGGCATACTGAAGCTTTCTTT. This gives the protein CASSIPGGHTEAFF.

Only one count was recorded for this clone. The chain recombines TRBV5-1 with TRBJ1-1; D uncertain. V was clipped by 0 bases and J by 1 base, with 7 bases between them. The length of the CDR3 is 14 residues. Germline V CDR1 and CDR2: SGHRS, YFSETQ. CDR3 sequence (DNA): TGCGCCAGCAGCTTGGGTCCGGGGAACACTGAAGCTTTCTTT. The encoded protein is CASSLGPGNTEAFF.